Detailed here is one T cell receptor beta chain. The antigen is unknown. These data belong to a study of T-cell memory formation after mild COVID-19. Study-wide points: Contracting clones from day 15 to 85 showed balanced CD4/CD8; later expanders favored CD4+.

Barcoded TCR alpha and TCR beta cDNA libraries with UMIs came from 5'RACE using constant-segment primers. From the 5' RACE reads, TCRdb called clonotypes with MiXCR, one entry per CDR3 protein. Here the sample spans about half a million distinct CDR3 sequences, roughly 20% being singletons. Germline loops: CDR1 MNHEY, CDR2 SVGAGI. CDR3 length: 15 amino acids. Trimming shortened V by 6 bases and J by 0 bases, and 12 bases separated the two germline ends. The source material was PBMCs or a T cell subset sorted from them (not recorded which). The TCR sequence derives from an adult woman who had mild COVID-19 (a few samples of this study predate the infection). Cell type and time point are not known. The chain carries TRBV6-5 and TRBJ1-3; the D gene is possibly TRBD1 (5 bases). CDR3 DNA sequence: TGTGCCAGCAGACCGGACACCCGCTCTGGAAACACCATATATTTT. This codes for CASRPDTRSGNTIYF.